Each of the 22 T cell receptor beta chains below was sequenced from the same sample in a study of cytomegalovirus exposure and HLA in healthy donors. Both 60 Vbeta primers and 13 Jbeta primers went into the PCR. Here immunoSEQ multiplex PCR was the method, and the copy in TCRdb shows in-frame clones only, minus some. The data hold around 150,000 clones, with roughly 85% observed a single time. The sample comprised PBMCs. These receptors all come from a man aged 35 to 55 in good health and CMV-seronegative.

CDR3 nucleotide sequence: TGTGCCAGCAGCTTCGGGACAGGGAACTACGAGCAGTACTTC. Protein sequence: CASSFGTGNYEQYF. The rearrangement uses TRBV11-3 and TRBJ2-7; 9 bases agree with TRBD1. The CDR3 length is 14 residues. The J segment lost 3 bases and the V segment lost 3 bases, leaving 3 bases of the junction unmatched. Germline V gene lookup returns CDR1 SGHNT and CDR2 YENEEA.

The chain uses TRBV7-8 and TRBJ2-7; maybe TRBD2 (5 bases). CDR3 length: 14 residues. Germline V gives CDR1 SGHVS, CDR2 FQNEAQ. With 5 bases removed from V and 1 base from J, the gap between germline ends came to 12 bases. As DNA, the CDR3 is TGTGCCAGCAGCCCCCTAACTAGTTCCTACGAGCAGTACTTC. Encoded protein: CASSPLTSSYEQYF.

The chain links TRBV13 to TRBJ2-2, with 7 bases matching TRBD2. Trimming at V came to 0 bases and at J to 3 bases, leaving 4 bases not matched to a gene. The CDR3 extends over 16 amino acids. Per germline, CDR1 PRHDT and CDR2 FYEKMQ (reference sequence). This chain's CDR3 is CASSLGRAGYTGELFF. The CDR3 DNA reads TGTGCCAGCAGCTTAGGCCGAGCGGGGTACACCGGGGAGCTGTTTTTT.

This chain joins TRBV10-3 and TRBJ2-1; 7 nucleotides agree with TRBD2. V lost 10 bases, J lost 0 bases, and 6 bases stayed unmatched. This CDR3 is 14 amino acids long. The germline V gene encodes CDR1 ENHRY and CDR2 SYGVKD. The CDR3 here is CATAGTTSYNEQFF. The CDR3 DNA is TGTGCCACAGCCGGGACTACCTCCTACAATGAGCAGTTCTTC.

In DNA, the CDR3 is TGTGCCAGCAGTGAATCCTGGACAGGAGGAAATGAAAAACTGTTTTTT. Protein sequence: CASSESWTGGNEKLFF. The chain couples TRBV6-1 to TRBJ1-4, with 7 positions matching TRBD1. V lost 2 bases, J lost 5 bases, and 8 bases stayed unmatched. The CDR3 totals 16 residues. Germline V CDR1 and CDR2: MNHNS, SASEGT.

The table lists this clone with a count of one. The chain couples TRBV7-2 to TRBJ2-3; the match to TRBD1 covers 7 bases. This CDR3 region has 13 residues. V shed 5 bases, J shed 5 bases, and the junction held 4 bases outside the gene matches. Germline CDR1 SGHTA, CDR2 FQGNSA. In DNA, the CDR3 is TGTGCCAGCAGCCAAGGGGGCGTAGATACGCAGTATTTT. Encoded protein: CASSQGGVDTQYF.

This chain links TRBV12-5 with TRBJ1-5; no clear D gene. In germline, CDR1 is LGHNT, CDR2 FRNRAP. CDR3 length equals 12 residues. Trimming took off 7 bases at V and 6 bases at J, with 10 bases between the two ends. The CDR3 spells CASAFFRQPQHF. The CDR3 DNA sequence: TGTGCTAGTGCCTTTTTCCGTCAGCCCCAGCATTTT.

The rearrangement uses TRBV4-1 and TRBJ2-2; maybe TRBD1 (7 bases). Germline assignment: CDR1 MGHRA and CDR2 YSYEKL. The CDR3 totals 15 residues. V was shortened by 1 base and J by 6 bases, with 12 bases between the two germline ends. The CDR3: CASSQGQGGAGELFF. The CDR3 DNA reads TGCGCCAGCAGCCAAGGACAGGGAGGCGCCGGGGAGCTGTTTTTT.

The chain is built from TRBV4-1 and TRBJ1-4; 11 bases fit TRBD1. This CDR3 spans 15 amino acids. Germline assignment: CDR1 MGHRA and CDR2 YSYEKL. The V gene end was trimmed by 1 base and the J gene end by 7 bases; junction bases not matched to a gene: 2. CDR3 nucleotide sequence: TGCGCCAGCAGCCAAGTCGGGACAGGGGGTGAAAAACTGTTTTTT. Translation gives CASSQVGTGGEKLFF.

This clone was observed once. The V and J genes are TRBV27 and TRBJ1-6; tentatively, D is TRBD1 (5 bases). The germline V gene has CDR1 MNHEY and CDR2 SMNVEV (reference sequence). V dropped 6 bases and J dropped 13 bases, with 19 bases sitting between them. There are 14 residues in the CDR3. DNA of the CDR3: TGTGCCAGCAGCCCTACCGGGGGGATGAGGCCCCTCCACTTT. Amino acid sequence: CASSPTGGMRPLHF.

This rearrangement joins TRBV7-6 to TRBJ2-2; weak D call: TRBD2 (5 bases). CDR1 SGHVS and CDR2 FNYEAQ come from the germline V gene. Trimming took 4 bases from V and 4 from J, leaving 7 bases between them. There are 13 residues in the CDR3. CDR3 DNA sequence: TGTGCCAGCAGCTCGGACTTCACCGGGGAGCTGTTTTTT. It encodes CASSSDFTGELFF.

The chain carries TRBV19 and TRBJ2-3; 13 bases fit TRBD2. This CDR3 region has 16 residues. V lost 0 bases, J lost 10 bases, and 7 bases stayed unmatched. Germline V CDR1 and CDR2: LNHDA, SQIVND (reference sequence). CDR3 sequence: CASSIDTSGRAASQYF. CDR3 DNA sequence: TGTGCCAGTAGTATAGATACTAGCGGGAGGGCCGCGTCGCAGTATTTT. Full variable domain (outside the CDR3, taken from reference TRBV19 and TRBJ2-3): DGGITQSPKYLFRKEGQNVTLSCEQNLNHDAMYWYRQDPGQGLRLIYYSQIVNDFQKGDIAEGYSVSREKKESFPLTVTSAQKNPTAFYLCASSIDTSGRAASQYFGPGTRLTVL.

V and J are TRBV2 and TRBJ2-7; D remains ambiguous. The CDR3 runs to 14 residues. V lost 4 bases, J lost 5 bases, and 15 bases lay in between. Looked up from germline, CDR1 is SNHLY and CDR2 is FYNNEI. Written as DNA, the CDR3 is TGTGCCAGCAGTGGACAAATTTGGATGGACGAGCAGTACTTC. Translation: CASSGQIWMDEQYF.

The chain recombines TRBV12-5 with TRBJ2-7; no firm D call. Deletions cut 5 bases from V and 5 bases from J, with 10 bases between. The CDR3 extends over 12 amino acids. Germline V gene lookup returns CDR1 LGHNT and CDR2 FRNRAP. This CDR3 is CASGRRSDEQYF. The CDR3 coding sequence is TGTGCTAGTGGTCGCCGCTCGGACGAGCAGTACTTC.

V usage is TRBV19 and J usage is TRBJ1-2; no clear D. This CDR3 contains 12 residues. V was clipped by 4 bases and J by 7 bases, with 10 bases between them. The germline V gene has CDR1 LNHDA and CDR2 SQIVND (reference sequence). CDR3 DNA: TGTGCCAGTAGTACTCTAGGAGGTGGCTACACCTTC. It encodes CASSTLGGGYTF.

A few counts support this clone. This chain links TRBV9 with TRBJ2-3; TRBD1 is a possible D gene (5 bases). The CDR3 is 15 residues long. The V end was cut by 4 bases, the J end by 2 bases, with 14 bases between. From germline, CDR1 is SGDLS and CDR2 YYNGEE. In nucleotides, the CDR3 is TGTGCCAGCAGCCCCTTTACAGGCCTCACAGATACGCAGTATTTT. Encoded protein: CASSPFTGLTDTQYF.

The J gene is TRBJ1-2, the V gene TRBV27, with a possible D match to TRBD1 (6 bases). This CDR3 is built from 13 residues. Germline V gene data show CDR1 as MNHEY and CDR2 as SMNVEV (reference sequence). The germline V and J ends were trimmed by 5 bases and 3 bases, with 10 bases remaining between them. CDR3 bases: TGTGCCAGCAGTGGGACATTAGACTATGGCTACACCTTC. It yields the protein CASSGTLDYGYTF.

The V and J genes are TRBV7-2 and TRBJ2-7; 13 bases match TRBD2. J lost 4 bases, V lost 5 bases, and 8 bases had no gene match. Germline V lookup: CDR1 SGHTA, CDR2 FQGNSA. The CDR3 has 16 residues. The CDR3 DNA is TGTGCCAGCAGCCCAGGACTAGCGGGGGATTGGTACGAGCAGTACTTC. This gives the protein CASSPGLAGDWYEQYF.

The chain has TRBV21-1 and TRBJ1-2. TRBV21-1 is a recognized pseudogene. There are 15 residues in the CDR3. The CDR3 sequence is CASSKFGRLSYGYTF. The CDR3 coding sequence is TGTGCCAGCAGCAAATTTGGGAGACTGAGCTATGGCTACACCTTC.

The chain has TRBV7-8 and TRBJ2-7; D is possibly TRBD1 (6 bases). The germline V gene has CDR1 SGHVS and CDR2 FQNEAQ. The CDR3 has 13 amino acids. Trimming removed 1 base at V and 6 bases at J, with 10 bases between. The CDR3 nucleotides are TGTGCCAGCAGCTTAGGGACAGTTTCCGAGCAGTACTTC. This sequence encodes CASSLGTVSEQYF.

The rearrangement uses TRBV6-5 and TRBJ2-3; 8 bases line up with TRBD1. J lost 4 bases, V lost 0 bases, and 3 bases had no gene match. The V gene's germline CDR1 is MNHEY and CDR2 SVGAGI. The CDR3 sequence is 15 residues long. CDR3 residues: CASSYSGTGADTQYF. CDR3 nucleotide sequence: TGTGCCAGCAGTTACTCGGGGACAGGTGCAGATACGCAGTATTTT.

This chain uses TRBV4-2 with TRBJ1-6; 10 nucleotides match TRBD1. The J segment lost 6 bases and the V segment lost 4 bases, leaving 9 bases of the junction unmatched. Germline V gene sequence: CDR1 LGHNA, CDR2 YNFKEQ. The CDR3 is made up of 17 amino acids. CDR3 bases: TGTGCCAGCAGCCCCACCGGGACAGGGGCGTTTAATTCACCCCTCCACTTT. It encodes CASSPTGTGAFNSPLHF.